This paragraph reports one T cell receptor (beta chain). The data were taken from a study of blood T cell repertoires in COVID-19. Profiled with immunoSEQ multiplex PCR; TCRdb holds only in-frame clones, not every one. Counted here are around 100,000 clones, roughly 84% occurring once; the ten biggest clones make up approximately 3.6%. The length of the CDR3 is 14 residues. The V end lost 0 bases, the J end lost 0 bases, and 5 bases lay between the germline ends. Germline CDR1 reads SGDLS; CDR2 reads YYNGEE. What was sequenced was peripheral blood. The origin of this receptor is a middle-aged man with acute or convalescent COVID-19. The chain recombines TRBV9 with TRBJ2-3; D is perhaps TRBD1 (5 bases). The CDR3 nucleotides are TGTGCCAGCAGCGTAGACAGGAGCACAGATACGCAGTATTTT. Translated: CASSVDRSTDTQYF. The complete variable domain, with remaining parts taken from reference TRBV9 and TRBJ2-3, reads DSGVTQTPKHLITATGQRVTLRCSPRSGDLSVYWYQQSLDQGLQFLIQYYNGEERAKGNILERFSAQQFPDLHSELNLSSLELGDSALYFCASSVDRSTDTQYFGPGTRLTVL.